This TCR beta chain was obtained from a study of T cell repertoires in cytomegalovirus infection. About the study: An indication of both CMV infection and matching HLA type came from public TCR beta signatures. Study-wide results and caveats: Cumulative public TCR beta family frequency identified CMV carriers with the relevant HLA. Clonotypes of TCR beta that were HLA-C-restricted and CMV-specific dominated the ex vivo response.

One entry per CDR3 protein, called by TCRdb with MiXCR from the reads. Of 400,000 or so distinct CDR3 sequences listed, less than 20% are singletons. This clonotype was recorded many times. The antigen is undetermined. The CDR3 totals 13 residues. V gave up 3 bases and J gave up 3 bases, with 8 bases separating them. The chain joins TRBV12-3 or TRBV12-4 to TRBJ1-2; D remains unclear. Sequenced: PBMCs. This sequence originates from a human donor in good health (CMV status not recorded). Some clones in this sample may be carry-over from other donors' samples. The DNA of the CDR3 is TGTGCCAGCAGTTTCGGCTATTACTATGGCTACACCTTC. Translating gives CASSFGYYYGYTF.